The TCR beta chain described here comes from a study of blood T cell repertoires in COVID-19. Method: immunoSEQ multiplex PCR; TCRdb's copy keeps in-frame clones and lacks some. The table records around 56,000 clones, about 70% of them present only once. The CDR3 consists of 15 residues. Germline loops: CDR1 MGHRA, CDR2 YSYEKL. With 2 bases clipped from V and 3 bases from J, the junction kept 2 bases outside the gene matches. The TCR was taken from a woman in her fifties or sixties with active or convalescent COVID-19. The V and J genes are TRBV4-1 and TRBJ2-1, with 9 bases aligning to TRBD1. Sequencing input: peripheral blood. The chain's CDR3 is CASSQMDRGYNEQFF. The DNA of the CDR3 is TGCGCCAGCAGCCAAATGGACAGGGGCTACAATGAGCAGTTCTTC.